Each of the 27 T cell receptor beta chains below was sequenced from the same sample in a study of CD8+ T cells in alopecia areata. Extracted from the samples, RNA was reverse transcribed into cDNA to serve as the sequencing template. TCRdb's copy holds only in-frame clones and misses some; the assay was immunoSEQ multiplex PCR. There are about 87,000 clones in the sample; about three quarters occur only once, and 15% to 20% lies in the top ten. Treatment given: oral pan-JAK inhibitor, 5-10 mg twice daily. The sample in question was CD8+ T cells sorted from blood, obtained between weeks 43 and 45, from a patient treated with tofacitinib. These receptors all stem from a human donor with alopecia areata.

The rearrangement links TRBV6-6 to TRBJ1-4; TRBD1 aligns across 7 bases. Germline CDR1 and CDR2: MNHNY and SVGAGI (reference sequence). The CDR3 has 13 residues. V gave up 6 bases and J gave up 8 bases; unmatched junction bases: 6. The CDR3 spells CASRRQGGEKLFF. DNA of the CDR3: TGTGCCAGCAGAAGACAGGGAGGGGAAAAACTGTTTTTT.

J is TRBJ2-7 and V is TRBV19; 11 positions match TRBD1. Germline assignment: CDR1 LNHDA and CDR2 SQIVND (reference sequence). This CDR3 has 14 amino acids. J was trimmed by 4 bases and V by 3 bases; bases with no gene match: 2. The CDR3 DNA sequence: TGTGCCAGTAGTATTGGACAGGGGGCTTACGAGCAGTACTTC. It encodes CASSIGQGAYEQYF.

The CDR3 region has the DNA TGTGCCAGCACCGATGGAAACACCATATATTTT. This encodes CASTDGNTIYF. The chain combines TRBV6-6 with TRBJ1-3, with unresolved D. V shed 7 bases and J shed 3 bases, with 4 bases lying between them. Germline-derived CDR1 and CDR2 are MNHNY and SVGAGI (reference sequence). CDR3 length: 11 amino acids.

The chain carries TRBV4-3 and TRBJ1-1, with a weak D call TRBD1 (6 bases). The CDR3 consists of 14 residues. Germline V gives CDR1 LGHNA, CDR2 YSLEER. V was cut by 3 bases and J by 4 bases, with 12 bases left in between. The CDR3, as DNA: TGCGCCAGCAGCCAGTCGACAGGTTCCACTGAAGCTTTCTTT. As protein: CASSQSTGSTEAFF.

The rearrangement uses TRBV5-6 and TRBJ2-5, with D perhaps TRBD1 (5 bases). The V gene lost 5 bases and the J gene lost 5 bases, with 10 bases spanning the gap. Germline V gene data show CDR1 as SGHDT and CDR2 as YYEEEE. The CDR3 consists of 12 residues. The DNA for the CDR3 is TGTGCCAGCAGTGGGGCAGCCGAGACCCAGTACTTC. This translates into CASSGAAETQYF.

With regard to this clone: Other DNA sequences of this sample code for an identical CDR3. The V gene is TRBV7-6, the J gene TRBJ2-3; 8 bases map to TRBD1. Germline CDR1 is SGHVS and CDR2 is FNYEAQ. The CDR3 has 14 residues. V lost 3 bases, J lost 3 bases, and 2 bases stayed unmatched. CDR3 bases: TGTGCCAGCAGCTTCGGACAGGGAACAGATACGCAGTATTTT. Its translation: CASSFGQGTDTQYF. Filled out from reference TRBV7-6 and TRBJ2-3, the complete variable domain reads GAGVSQSPRYKVTKRGQDVALRCDPISGHVSLYWYRQALGQGPEFLTYFNYEAQQDKSGLPNDRFSAERPEGSISTLTIQRTEQRDSAMYRCASSFGQGTDTQYFGPGTRLTVL.

This clone is classed as medium-sized. The chain is built from TRBV2 and TRBJ2-5; 7 bases fit TRBD1. CDR1 and CDR2 from the germline V gene are SNHLY and FYNNEI. V lost 6 bases to trimming and J lost 2 bases; unmatched junction nucleotides: 12. This CDR3 contains 16 residues. The CDR3, as DNA: TGTGCCAGCAGCGACCCTCAAGGGACAGATCAAGAGACCCAGTACTTC. Its protein product is CASSDPQGTDQETQYF.

This rearrangement joins TRBV27 to TRBJ1-1, with 8 positions matching TRBD1. CDR1 is MNHEY and CDR2 is SMNVEV in the germline V gene (reference sequence). Germline trimming cut 2 bases from V and 3 bases from J; bases unmatched to any gene: 2. The CDR3 runs 14 residues. CDR3 sequence (DNA): TGTGCCAGCAGTTTAACAGGGGGGGACACTGAAGCTTTCTTT. This encodes CASSLTGGDTEAFF.

The V gene is TRBV19, the J gene TRBJ2-1; TRBD1 is a possible D gene (6 bases). CDR1 is LNHDA and CDR2 is SQIVND in the germline V gene (reference sequence). This CDR3 spans 14 amino acids. Trimming left V 7 bases short and J 6 bases short, with 16 bases between. The CDR3 here is CASKVLQGGNEQFF. The CDR3 DNA reads TGTGCCAGTAAGGTCCTACAGGGTGGCAATGAGCAGTTCTTC.

Only a few counts were recorded for this clone. The rearrangement joins TRBV4-3 to TRBJ2-5; TRBD2 aligns across 14 bases. V dropped 4 bases and J dropped 1; count of bases not matched to a gene: 5. CDR1 and CDR2 from the germline V gene are LGHNA and YSLEER. The CDR3 length is 17 residues. The CDR3 sequence is CASSPTSGGAGQETQYF. The CDR3 nucleotides are TGCGCCAGCAGCCCGACTAGCGGGGGGGCCGGCCAAGAGACCCAGTACTTC.

The rearrangement uses TRBV15 and TRBJ2-7; 10 bases are a match to TRBD1. The length of the CDR3 is 13 residues. Per germline, CDR1 LNHNV and CDR2 YYDKDF (reference sequence). V gave up 5 bases and J gave up 6 bases; unmatched junction bases: 4. The CDR3 nucleotides are TGTGCCACCAGCTGGGACAGGGGCAGCGAGCAGTACTTC. Amino acid sequence: CATSWDRGSEQYF.

This chain uses TRBV30 with TRBJ1-2, with 7 bases identical to TRBD1. V was clipped by 3 bases and J by 7 bases; unmatched bases: 11. The CDR3 length is 14 residues. CDR1 GTSNPN and CDR2 SVGIG come from the germline V gene (reference sequence). The CDR3 nucleotides are TGTGCCTGGAGCAGCGGGCAGGGGGTACGTGGCTACACCTTC. Translating gives CAWSSGQGVRGYTF.

V usage is TRBV13 and J usage is TRBJ2-7, with a possible D match to TRBD1 (6 bases). This CDR3 is built from 17 residues. CDR1 is PRHDT, CDR2 FYEKMQ, per germline (reference sequence). V was shortened by 0 bases and J by 1 base, with 16 bases between the two germline ends. The CDR3 coding sequence is TGTGCCAGCAGCTTAGGTCGTTGGGGGCAGGATTCCTACGAGCAGTACTTC. This gives the protein CASSLGRWGQDSYEQYF. Using reference TRBV13 and TRBJ2-7 for the parts outside the CDR3, the full variable domain is AAGVIQSPRHLIKEKRETATLKCYPIPRHDTVYWYQQGPGQDPQFLISFYEKMQSDKGSIPDRFSAQQFSDYHSELNMSSLELGDSALYFCASSLGRWGQDSYEQYFGPGTRLTVT.

The chain is built from TRBV7-3 and TRBJ2-1, with TRBD2 matching over 11 bases. The CDR3 has 17 residues. J gave up 5 bases and V 5 bases, and 11 bases lay outside the gene matches. The V gene's germline CDR1 is SGHTA and CDR2 FQGTGA. The CDR3 sequence: CASSPRLAGRSHNEQFF. CDR3 nucleotide sequence: TGTGCCAGCAGCCCAAGACTAGCGGGGCGATCTCACAATGAGCAGTTCTTC.

CDR3 DNA sequence: TGTGCCAGCAGCCCACCTGGCGGGGGGGAAGAGCAGTACTTC. The encoded protein is CASSPPGGGEEQYF. This sequence joins TRBV7-2 and TRBJ2-7; 9 bases align to TRBD2. Trimming cost V 5 bases and J 7 bases; bases outside gene matches: 9. The CDR3 is made up of 14 amino acids. Germline V lookup: CDR1 SGHTA, CDR2 FQGNSA.

In its sample, this clone was seen a few times. The chain carries TRBV7-6 and TRBJ2-7, with D unresolved. CDR1 is SGHVS and CDR2 is FNYEAQ in the germline V gene. Between the trimmed V and J ends, which lost 5 bases and 3 bases, there was a span of 17 bases. The CDR3 runs 15 residues. The CDR3 sequence is CASSPGRGRSYEQYF. In DNA form, the CDR3 reads TGTGCCAGCAGCCCAGGCCGTGGCAGAAGCTACGAGCAGTACTTC.

V gene TRBV19 combines with J gene TRBJ1-1; a possible D gene is TRBD1 (5 bases). V gave up 7 bases and J gave up 4 bases, with 16 bases separating them. The CDR3 extends over 14 amino acids. The V gene's germline CDR1 is LNHDA and CDR2 SQIVND (reference sequence). Written as DNA, the CDR3 is TGTGCCAGTATTCCCGGGGGGGTCGGCACTGAAGCTTTCTTT. Its translation: CASIPGGVGTEAFF.

V is TRBV30 and J is TRBJ1-1; a possible D gene is TRBD1 (5 bases). Germline values: CDR1 GTSNPN, CDR2 SVGIG (reference sequence). With 0 bases removed from V and 3 bases from J, the gap between germline ends came to 11 bases. The CDR3 covers 14 residues. CDR3 coding DNA: TGTGCCTGGAGTGTACTACTGGGGGACACTGAAGCTTTCTTT. This sequence encodes CAWSVLLGDTEAFF.

This clone appeared a few times. V gene TRBV7-3 combines with J gene TRBJ2-1; D uncertain. The V and J ends lost 6 bases and 6 bases respectively, with 12 bases between them. CDR1 SGHTA and CDR2 FQGTGA come from the germline V gene. This CDR3 comprises 13 residues. CDR3 residues: CASRSWAGNEQFF. The DNA for the CDR3 is TGTGCCAGCAGAAGCTGGGCCGGCAATGAGCAGTTCTTC.

This clone was seen a few times. For the CDR3, the DNA is TGTGCCAGCAGCCCCGGCGGGGACCAGCCCCAGCATTTT. This sequence encodes CASSPGGDQPQHF. This chain connects TRBV6-6 to TRBJ1-5; the D gene is possibly TRBD1 (5 bases). This CDR3 region has 13 residues. V was cut by 6 bases and J by 7 bases, with 13 bases left in between. The germline V gene encodes CDR1 MNHNY and CDR2 SVGAGI (reference sequence).

This clone was picked up a small number of times. The rearrangement links TRBV14 to TRBJ2-7; D unresolved. The CDR3 is 15 amino acids. V lost 4 bases and J lost 3, with 16 bases in between. Germline V lookup: CDR1 SGHDN, CDR2 FVKESK. The CDR3 is CASSLNSGVVYEQYF. The CDR3 DNA follows: TGTGCCAGCAGCCTAAATTCCGGCGTGGTCTACGAGCAGTACTTC. Variable domain in full (rest from reference TRBV14 and TRBJ2-7): EAGVTQFPSHSVIEKGQTVTLRCDPISGHDNLYWYRRVMGKEIKFLLHFVKESKQDESGMPNNRFLAERTGGTYSTLKVQPAELEDSGVYFCASSLNSGVVYEQYFGPGTRLTVT.

The chain joins TRBV4-1 to TRBJ1-2; D gene uncertain. Germline V gives CDR1 MGHRA, CDR2 YSYEKL. This CDR3 contains 13 residues. Deletions cut 5 bases from V and 1 base from J, with 8 bases between. The CDR3 nucleotides are TGCGCCAGCAGCGGAACAGATAACTATGGCTACACCTTC. This codes for CASSGTDNYGYTF.

CDR3 coding DNA: TGCGCCAGCAGCCAAGTCCCGGGGTCGAACACCGGGGAGCTGTTTTTT. Its protein is CASSQVPGSNTGELFF. The chain couples TRBV4-3 to TRBJ2-2, with TRBD2 as a possible D gene (5 bases). Germline V gene lookup returns CDR1 LGHNA and CDR2 YSLEER. Trimming stripped 1 base from V and 0 bases from J, with 9 bases between. This CDR3 contains 16 residues.

This chain links TRBV9 with TRBJ2-1, with D possibly called TRBD1 or TRBD2 (6 bases each). V was shortened by 3 bases and J by 5 bases, with 18 bases between the two germline ends. The CDR3 is 16 amino acids. Germline V gene lookup returns CDR1 SGDLS and CDR2 YYNGEE. DNA of the CDR3: TGTGCCAGCAGCGGCCGTGGGGGGCCGTCGGACAATGAGCAGTTCTTC. Amino acid sequence: CASSGRGGPSDNEQFF.

This clone was detected once. The chain joins TRBV28 to TRBJ1-4; TRBD1 matches 7 bases. Germline values: CDR1 MDHEN, CDR2 SYDVKM. Unmatched junction bases numbered 8, after V lost 8 bases and J lost 8 bases. The CDR3 runs 13 residues. CDR3 in amino acids: CASGLQGTEKLFF. The CDR3 DNA reads as TGTGCCAGCGGATTACAGGGGACAGAAAAACTGTTTTTT.

Written as DNA, the CDR3 is TGTGCCAGTAGTATGCGGGGTGGCACCGGGGAGCTGTTTTTT. It yields the protein CASSMRGGTGELFF. The J gene is TRBJ2-2, the V gene TRBV19; TRBD2 might be the D (6 bases). V gave up 3 bases and J gave up 4 bases, with 9 bases separating them. The CDR3 has 14 residues. Germline V gene lookup returns CDR1 LNHDA and CDR2 SQIVND (reference sequence).

This chain connects TRBV9 to TRBJ2-1, with 8 nucleotides matching TRBD2. V lost 0 bases to trimming and J lost 5 bases; unmatched junction nucleotides: 1. The germline V gene has CDR1 SGDLS and CDR2 YYNGEE. This CDR3 has 14 amino acids. CDR3 in amino acids: CASSVAGGNNEQFF. DNA for the CDR3: TGTGCCAGCAGCGTAGCGGGGGGGAACAATGAGCAGTTCTTC.